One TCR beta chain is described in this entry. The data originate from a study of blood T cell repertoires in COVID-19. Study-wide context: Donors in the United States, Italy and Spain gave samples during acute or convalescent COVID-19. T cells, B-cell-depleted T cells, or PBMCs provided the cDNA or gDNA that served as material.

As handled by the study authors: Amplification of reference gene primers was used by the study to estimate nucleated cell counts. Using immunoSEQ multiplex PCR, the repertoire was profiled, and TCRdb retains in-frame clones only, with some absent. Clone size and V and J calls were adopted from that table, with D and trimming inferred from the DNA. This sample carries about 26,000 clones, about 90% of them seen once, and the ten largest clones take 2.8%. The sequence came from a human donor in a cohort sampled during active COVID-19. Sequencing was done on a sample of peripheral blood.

CDR3 sequence (DNA): TGTGCCAGCAGCCAAGTATTTTTCGGGGGGGGCCTCGCAGATACGCAGTATTTT. It codes for CASSQVFFGGGLADTQYF. The chain uses TRBV3-1 (or the pseudogene TRBV3-2) and TRBJ2-3, with TRBD2 matching over 8 bases. The CDR3 extends over 18 amino acids. Germline V gene data show CDR1 as LGHDT and CDR2 as YNNKEL (reference sequence). The V and J ends lost 1 base and 4 bases, in that order; junction bases with no gene match: 13.